This TCR beta chain was sequenced during a study of blood T cell repertoires in COVID-19. Study-wide context: Both acute and convalescent COVID-19 samples were obtained from the United States, Italy and Spain. In each case, the material was cDNA or gDNA derived from T cells, B-cell-depleted T cells, or PBMCs.

Losses at the gene ends were 3 bases for V and 4 bases for J; bases not matched to a gene: 8. The CDR3 has 17 amino acids. Germline V lookup: CDR1 LGHNA, CDR2 YSLEER. Authors' analysis steps: Estimation of nucleated cell counts relied on the amplification of reference gene primers. Profiled with immunoSEQ multiplex PCR; TCRdb holds only in-frame clones, not every one. D and trimming come from the DNA, and the V and J calls and clone size come from that table. The sample lists around 200,000 clones; around 84% were seen once. The sequencing input was peripheral blood. The V and J genes are TRBV4-3 and TRBJ2-1; 11 bases line up with TRBD2. This receptor was identified in a woman older than 75 with active or convalescent COVID-19. Here the CDR3 reads CASSQDLAGGTYNEQFF. CDR3 sequence (DNA): TGCGCCAGCAGCCAGGACCTAGCGGGGGGTACATACAATGAGCAGTTCTTC.